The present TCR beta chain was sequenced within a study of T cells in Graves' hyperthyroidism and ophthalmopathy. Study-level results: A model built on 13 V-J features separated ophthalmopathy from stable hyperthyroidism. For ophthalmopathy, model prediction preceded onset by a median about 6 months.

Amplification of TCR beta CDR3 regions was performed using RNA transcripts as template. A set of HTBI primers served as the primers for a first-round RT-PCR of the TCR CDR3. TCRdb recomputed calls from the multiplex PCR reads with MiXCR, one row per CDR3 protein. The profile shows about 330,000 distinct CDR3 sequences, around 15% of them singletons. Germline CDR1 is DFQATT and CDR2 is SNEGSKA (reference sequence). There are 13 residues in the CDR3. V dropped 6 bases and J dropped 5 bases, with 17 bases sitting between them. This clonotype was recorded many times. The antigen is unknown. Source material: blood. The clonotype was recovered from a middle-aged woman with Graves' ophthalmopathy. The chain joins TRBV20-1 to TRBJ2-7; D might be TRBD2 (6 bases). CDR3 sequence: CSANRWGGDEQYF. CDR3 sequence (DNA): TGCAGTGCGAATAGATGGGGCGGGGACGAGCAGTACTTC.